Shown below are 26 T cell receptor beta chains from a single sample sequenced in a study of shared clonotypes between healthy human individuals. Assay used: immunoSEQ multiplex PCR; TCRdb lists only in-frame clones, some missing. Here the sample spans about 1 million clones, approximately 78% being singletons. Sequencing was done on a sample of memory CD4+ T cells from PBMCs. Described subset: CD45RA-negative fraction. These TCRs come from a man younger than 35 in good health. Some clones in this sample may be carry-over from other donors' samples.

A few counts support this clone. V gene TRBV28 combines with J gene TRBJ1-2; 9 nucleotides align to TRBD1. V lost 6 bases to trimming and J lost 2 bases; unmatched junction nucleotides: 4. The CDR3 length is 14 residues. Germline assignment: CDR1 MDHEN and CDR2 SYDVKM. The chain's CDR3 is CASRSTGGNYGYTF. The DNA for the CDR3 is TGTGCCAGCAGATCGACAGGGGGAAACTATGGCTACACCTTC.

This clone has more than one count but fewer than ten. The J gene is TRBJ1-5, the V gene TRBV10-3; TRBD1 is a possible D gene (5 bases). The CDR3 runs to 13 residues. V dropped 10 bases and J dropped 1 base, with 11 bases sitting between them. Germline V CDR1 and CDR2: ENHRY, SYGVKD. CDR3 residues: CATNRDSNQPQHF. The CDR3 bases are TGTGCCACGAACCGGGACAGCAATCAGCCCCAGCATTTT.

The chain recombines TRBV6-5 with TRBJ2-5; the D gene is possibly TRBD1 (6 bases). Germline CDR1 MNHEY, CDR2 SVGAGI. This CDR3 region has 16 residues. V lost 4 bases to trimming and J lost 5 bases, with 20 bases between them. This chain's CDR3 is CASSSLAGAIKETQYF. DNA for the CDR3: TGTGCCAGCAGTTCGTTAGCAGGGGCCATAAAGGAGACCCAGTACTTC.

This clone was detected a few times. V usage is TRBV30 and J usage is TRBJ2-7, with D perhaps matching TRBD2 (6 bases). The CDR3 spans 16 residues. V was clipped by 1 base and J by 0 bases, with 16 bases between them. CDR1 GTSNPN and CDR2 SVGIG come from the germline V gene (reference sequence). The CDR3 nucleotides read TGTGCCTGGAGTGCTTTCGGGACTCTCAGCTCCTACGAGCAGTACTTC. It codes for CAWSAFGTLSSYEQYF.

Details on this clone: The same CDR3 is also encoded by other DNA sequences in this sample. The chain joins TRBV7-9 to TRBJ1-4; 10 bases agree with TRBD1. The CDR3 spans 14 residues. V dropped 4 bases and J dropped 6; count of bases not matched to a gene: 2. Germline CDR1 reads SEHNR; CDR2 reads FQNEAQ (reference sequence). The CDR3 DNA reads TGTGCCAGCAGCTCCGGGACAGGGGATGAAAAACTGTTTTTT. It codes for CASSSGTGDEKLFF. Complete variable domain (other parts from reference TRBV7-9 and TRBJ1-4): DTGVSQNPRHKITKRGQNVTFRCDPISEHNRLYWYRQTLGQGPEFLTYFQNEAQLEKSRLLSDRFSAERPKGSFSTLEIQRTEQGDSAMYLCASSSGTGDEKLFFGSGTQLSVL.

This chain uses TRBV2 with TRBJ2-7; 7 bases map to TRBD1. This CDR3 region has 13 residues. Germline V gene sequence: CDR1 SNHLY, CDR2 FYNNEI. The trim removed 5 bases at V and 2 bases at J, leaving 3 bases unmatched. The CDR3 protein is CASSLTGPYEQYF. Here the CDR3 DNA reads TGTGCCAGCAGTTTGACAGGGCCCTACGAGCAGTACTTC.

V usage is TRBV7-9 and J usage is TRBJ2-2, with a possible D match to TRBD2 (5 bases). The V end was cut by 3 bases, the J end by 0 bases, with 14 bases between. CDR3 length: 17 residues. Germline CDR1 is SEHNR and CDR2 is FQNEAQ (reference sequence). The CDR3 reads CASSFRRADANTGELFF. The CDR3 region has the DNA TGTGCCAGCAGCTTCCGGCGGGCGGACGCGAACACCGGGGAGCTGTTTTTT.

V is TRBV27 and J is TRBJ2-4, with 8 bases aligning to TRBD2. V was clipped by 8 bases and J by 8 bases; unmatched bases: 8. CDR3 length: 13 residues. Germline lookup yields CDR1 MNHEY and CDR2 SMNVEV (reference sequence). CDR3 bases: TGTGCCAGCTCCACAAGCGGGAGTTACATTCAGTACTTC. Translating gives CASSTSGSYIQYF.

The chain uses TRBV15 and TRBJ2-7; 8 bases agree with TRBD1. Germline CDR1 and CDR2: LNHNV and YYDKDF (reference sequence). CDR3 length equals 15 residues. V shed 0 bases, J shed 0 bases, and the junction held 1 base outside the gene matches. The CDR3 nucleotides read TGTGCCACCAGCAGAGAAGGACAGGGCTCCTACGAGCAGTACTTC. Translated, it gives CATSREGQGSYEQYF.

The chain employs TRBV7-9 and TRBJ2-4; 12 bases are a match to TRBD2. This CDR3 spans 19 amino acids. J gave up 2 bases and V 5 bases, and 13 bases lay outside the gene matches. Germline assignment: CDR1 SEHNR and CDR2 FQNEAQ (reference sequence). The CDR3 is CASSLGLAGGASTKNIQYF. DNA of the CDR3: TGTGCCAGCAGCCTAGGGCTAGCGGGAGGGGCGTCGACCAAAAACATTCAGTACTTC.

The J gene is TRBJ1-2, the V gene TRBV5-5, with a weak D call TRBD1 (6 bases). V was cut by 0 bases and J by 8 bases, with 11 bases left in between. This CDR3 is built from 13 residues. The germline gives CDR1 SGHKS, CDR2 YYEKEE (reference sequence). The CDR3 is CASSLEGEYGYTF. The CDR3 region has the DNA TGTGCCAGCAGCTTGGAGGGGGAGTACGGCTACACCTTC.

V gene TRBV19 combines with J gene TRBJ2-7; 10 nucleotides align to TRBD1. J lost 4 bases, V lost 9 bases, and 6 bases had no gene match. The length of the CDR3 is 13 residues. The germline V gene has CDR1 LNHDA and CDR2 SQIVND (reference sequence). The chain's CDR3 is CASKRTGGYEQYF. The DNA of the CDR3 is TGTGCCAGCAAAAGGACAGGGGGTTACGAGCAGTACTTC. The full variable domain, rest sourced from reference TRBV19 and TRBJ2-7, is DGGITQSPKYLFRKEGQNVTLSCEQNLNHDAMYWYRQDPGQGLRLIYYSQIVNDFQKGDIAEGYSVSREKKESFPLTVTSAQKNPTAFYLCASKRTGGYEQYFGPGTRLTVT.

At least ten counts were recorded for this clone. The chain has TRBV4-1 and TRBJ2-6, with D unclear. The germline V gene has CDR1 MGHRA and CDR2 YSYEKL. Trimming shortened V by 1 base and J by 0 bases, and 10 bases separated the two germline ends. This CDR3 is built from 17 residues. CDR3 in DNA: TGCGCCAGCAGCCAAGGGGCCGGACGCTCTGGGGCCAACGTCCTGACTTTC. Its protein is CASSQGAGRSGANVLTF.

The CDR3 here is CASSVADGASEQFF. The CDR3 DNA reads TGTGCCAGCAGCGTAGCAGACGGGGCGAGTGAGCAGTTCTTC. The chain is built from TRBV9 and TRBJ2-1, with D perhaps TRBD1 or TRBD2 (5 bases each). This CDR3 comprises 14 residues. Germline V CDR1 and CDR2: SGDLS, YYNGEE. V shed 0 bases and J shed 9 bases, with 13 bases lying between them. Looking up the rest from reference TRBV9 and TRBJ2-1 gives the full variable domain: DSGVTQTPKHLITATGQRVTLRCSPRSGDLSVYWYQQSLDQGLQFLIQYYNGEERAKGNILERFSAQQFPDLHSELNLSSLELGDSALYFCASSVADGASEQFFGPGTRLTVL.

Remarks on this clone: The identical CDR3 is also encoded by other nucleotide sequences in the sample. The chain combines TRBV20-1 with TRBJ2-3; D is uncertain. V lost 3 bases, J lost 4 bases, and 5 bases lay in between. The CDR3 spans 11 residues. CDR1 is DFQATT, CDR2 SNEGSKA, per germline (reference sequence). CDR3 residues: CSASIPDTQYF. The CDR3 nucleotides read TGCAGTGCTAGCATCCCAGATACGCAGTATTTT.

The chain couples TRBV5-1 to TRBJ2-2, with D perhaps being TRBD1 or TRBD2 (5 bases each). The CDR3 covers 15 residues. V was cut by 1 base and J by 5 bases, with 12 bases left in between. Germline assignment: CDR1 SGHRS and CDR2 YFSETQ. The CDR3 spells CASSLYGARTGELFF. The CDR3 DNA sequence: TGCGCCAGCAGCTTGTACGGGGCGAGGACCGGGGAGCTGTTTTTT.

This clone was counted between two and nine times. The CDR3 nucleotides are TGTGCCAGCAGCCCCTTAGCGGGAGTGAAAGATACGCAGTATTTT. Protein: CASSPLAGVKDTQYF. The V gene is TRBV4-2, the J gene TRBJ2-3; 9 bases are a match to TRBD2. Germline V gene data show CDR1 as LGHNA and CDR2 as YNFKEQ. Trimming took 4 bases from V and 5 from J; bases not matched to a gene: 7. This CDR3 is built from 15 residues.

This chain uses TRBV5-1 with TRBJ1-1, with TRBD1 identical over 8 bases. The V and J ends lost 5 bases and 6 bases, in that order; junction bases with no gene match: 9. The CDR3 is 14 residues long. Germline loops: CDR1 SGHRS, CDR2 YFSETQ. The CDR3 sequence: CASRDQGAGPEAFF. CDR3 sequence (DNA): TGCGCCAGCAGAGACCAGGGGGCAGGTCCTGAAGCTTTCTTT.

This clone was seen only a few times. This chain connects TRBV27 to TRBJ2-7; 9 positions agree with TRBD1. The length of the CDR3 is 14 residues. V was pared by 5 bases and J by 3 bases, with 5 bases of the junction left unmatched. In germline, CDR1 is MNHEY, CDR2 SMNVEV (reference sequence). The CDR3 loop is CASSPGQGYYEQYF. CDR3 in DNA: TGTGCCAGCAGTCCGGGACAGGGATACTACGAGCAGTACTTC.

This chain links TRBV6-5 with TRBJ2-3, with 8 positions matching TRBD2. The germline CDR1 and CDR2 sequences are MNHEY and SVGAGI. After removal of 3 bases from V and 0 bases from J, the junction contained 5 bases not matched to a gene. This CDR3 is built from 16 residues. CDR3 region: CASSYRTSGSTDTQYF. The CDR3 coding sequence is TGTGCCAGCAGTTATCGTACTAGCGGTAGCACAGATACGCAGTATTTT.

In this sample, this clone turned up many times. The chain uses TRBV4-2 and TRBJ2-1; D may be TRBD2 (5 bases). This CDR3 has 16 residues. V shed 0 bases and J shed 4 bases, with 13 bases lying between them. The germline CDR1 and CDR2 sequences are LGHNA and YNFKEQ. DNA for the CDR3: TGTGCCAGCAGCCAAGAGTTCAACGGGATGTACAATGAGCAGTTCTTC. It codes for CASSQEFNGMYNEQFF.

This clone showed up just a few times. The chain couples TRBV29-1 to TRBJ1-1; D is ambiguous. Germline V gives CDR1 SQVTM, CDR2 ANQGSEA. The CDR3 has 13 amino acids. V was clipped by 4 bases and J by 1 base, with 10 bases between them. For the CDR3, the DNA is TGCAGCGTTGCCGGGCCCTCGAACACTGAAGCTTTCTTT. Translation: CSVAGPSNTEAFF.

CDR3 in amino acids: CASSYRDIHEQFF. DNA of the CDR3: TGTGCCAGCAGTTACAGGGACATCCATGAGCAGTTCTTC. The J gene is TRBJ2-1, the V gene TRBV6-6; D may be TRBD1 (6 bases). CDR1 and CDR2 from the germline V gene are MNHNY and SVGAGI (reference sequence). This CDR3 spans 13 amino acids. Trimming left V 2 bases short and J 8 bases short, with 10 bases between.

This clone was observed once. V and J are TRBV5-4 and TRBJ2-1; D tentatively fits TRBD1 or TRBD2 (5 bases each). The CDR3 length is 16 residues. Germline CDR1 is SGHNT and CDR2 is YYREEE (reference sequence). The ends were cut back, 0 bases at V and 2 bases at J, with 12 bases in the middle. The DNA for the CDR3 is TGTGCCAGCAGCTTGGGTGGGGGAGTGACCTACAATGAGCAGTTCTTC. This encodes CASSLGGGVTYNEQFF.

This chain links TRBV28 with TRBJ1-2; 12 nucleotides agree with TRBD1. Germline CDR1 is MDHEN and CDR2 is SYDVKM. CDR3 length: 16 residues. The junction had 11 bases not matched to a gene; V was cut back by 6 bases and J by 6 bases. The CDR3 coding sequence is TGTGCCAGCAGCCTCTTCCCGGGACAGGGGGCGGATGGCTACACCTTC. It yields the protein CASSLFPGQGADGYTF.

This clone was observed at least ten times. The chain combines TRBV5-6 with TRBJ2-7; perhaps D is TRBD1 or TRBD2 (5 bases each). Trimming cost V 4 bases and J 1 base, with 15 bases left between them. CDR3 length: 15 residues. The germline CDR1 and CDR2 sequences are SGHDT and YYEEEE. In nucleotides, the CDR3 is TGTGCCAGCAGCCCCGGAGTTGGGGGTTCCTACGAGCAGTACTTC. Its translation is CASSPGVGGSYEQYF.